Reported below is one TCR beta chain. Its target is unknown. The DNA is omitted, as the CDR3 cannot be located on it reliably, and the CDR3 follows TCRdb's listing. Stated time point: persistent/refractory GD, antithyroid drugs over 5 years with positive TRAb. Scientists built the TCR library using RNA that was extracted from PBMCs. Guidelines of the American Thyroid Association were used to diagnose Graves' disease. Germline V lookup: CDR1 LNHDA, CDR2 SQIVND (reference sequence). The CDR3 comprises 11 residues, both ends counted. The data stem from a study of regulatory T cells in long-lasting Graves disease. Notes on the study in general: Study was limited to peripheral blood, excluding thyroid tissue.

CDR3-region Arm-PCR and iRepertoire HTBI primers produced the TCR beta libraries. Using its own MiXCR run on the multiplex PCR reads, TCRdb lists one record per CDR3 protein. The sample records 300,000 or so distinct CDR3 sequences, around 19% being singletons. V gene TRBV19 combines with J gene TRBJ2-2. The specimen was peripheral blood mononuclear cells (PBMCs), collected when the disease was refractory, from a patient treated with antithyroid drugs. The receptor's source is a female donor with Graves disease. The CDR3 loop is CASFGAGELFF.